These 27 T cell receptor beta chains came from one sample sequenced in a study of blood T cell repertoires in COVID-19 (dated by TCRdb to about 2020). The method behind the library was the immunoSEQ multiplex PCR assay. This immuneACCESS table, as held by TCRdb, lists in-frame sequences with V and J called but not all clones. Of the missing ones, under half trace to an unresolved V gene in checked studies; the others have no known cause. This sample has approximately 52,000 clones in its table, and more than 85% of those were observed once. The biggest ten clones account for 6.5% of the sample. Sequencing was performed on peripheral blood. The receptor source for this set is a man in his fifties or sixties with active COVID-19.

This chain joins TRBV7-2 and TRBJ2-7; D remains ambiguous. CDR3 length equals 12 residues. Germline V CDR1 and CDR2: SGHTA, FQGNSA. Trimming cost V 1 base and J 7 bases, with 8 bases left between them. CDR3 region: CASSLGAREQYF. The CDR3 DNA is TGTGCCAGCAGCTTAGGGGCTCGGGAGCAGTACTTC. Full variable domain (outside the CDR3, taken from reference TRBV7-2 and TRBJ2-7): GAGVSQSPSNKVTEKGKDVELRCDPISGHTALYWYRQSLGQGLEFLIYFQGNSAPDKSGLPSDRFSAERTGGSVSTLTIQRTQQEDSAVYLCASSLGAREQYFGPGTRLTVT.

The J gene is TRBJ2-2, the V gene TRBV7-6; TRBD2 matches 11 bases. This CDR3 contains 16 residues. Germline lookup yields CDR1 SGHVS and CDR2 FNYEAQ. The V and J ends lost 5 bases and 1 base, in that order; junction bases with no gene match: 3. CDR3 nucleotide sequence: TGTGCCAGCAGCCGAGGACTAGCGGGGAACACCGGGGAGCTGTTTTTT. The encoded protein is CASSRGLAGNTGELFF.

The CDR3 sequence: CASIRHRDLGRTEAFF. The CDR3, as DNA: TGTGCCAGCATCAGACACAGGGATCTTGGGCGGACTGAAGCTTTCTTT. V and J are TRBV5-6 and TRBJ1-1; TRBD1 is a possible D gene (6 bases). Per germline, CDR1 SGHDT and CDR2 YYEEEE. The CDR3 sequence is 16 residues long. The germline V and J ends were trimmed by 6 bases and 5 bases, with 23 bases remaining between them.

This chain uses TRBV28 with TRBJ1-1; TRBD1 agrees at 7 bases. The CDR3 runs 13 residues. Germline V lookup: CDR1 MDHEN, CDR2 SYDVKM. The J segment lost 1 base and the V segment lost 11 bases, leaving 7 bases of the junction unmatched. The CDR3 bases are TGTGCCGGCGCCCGACAGGGGAACACTGAAGCTTTCTTT. Protein sequence: CAGARQGNTEAFF.

The rearrangement uses TRBV2 and TRBJ2-6; maybe TRBD2 (6 bases). Germline assignment: CDR1 SNHLY and CDR2 FYNNEI. Trimming removed 0 bases from V and 0 bases from J, with 9 bases in between. This CDR3 spans 17 amino acids. CDR3 protein: CASSEARRVSGANVLTF. DNA for the CDR3: TGTGCCAGCAGTGAAGCGCGGAGGGTCTCTGGGGCCAACGTCCTGACTTTC.

This chain joins TRBV7-9 and TRBJ2-1; maybe TRBD2 (6 bases). There are 14 residues in the CDR3. Looked up from germline, CDR1 is SEHNR and CDR2 is FQNEAQ (reference sequence). Trimming removed 3 bases from V and 8 bases from J, with 14 bases in between. The CDR3 nucleotides read TGTGCCAGCAGCTTGACTAACCCGGGGGATGAGCAGTTCTTC. This codes for CASSLTNPGDEQFF.

This chain connects TRBV11-2 to TRBJ2-4; perhaps TRBD2 as D (5 bases). The CDR3 consists of 12 residues. Per germline, CDR1 SGHAT and CDR2 FQNNGV. V was clipped by 0 bases and J by 16 bases, with 13 bases between them. CDR3 nucleotides: TGTGCCAGCAGCTTAGATTCGAGGGTACCCTACTTC. Its protein is CASSLDSRVPYF.

The chain combines TRBV6-6 with TRBJ1-2, with 8 bases identical to TRBD1. This CDR3 spans 15 amino acids. Germline loops: CDR1 MNHNY, CDR2 SVGAGI (reference sequence). V lost 8 bases, J lost 7 bases, and 15 bases stayed unmatched. CDR3 loop: CASCDWTGSVFGYTF. The CDR3 DNA reads TGTGCCAGCTGCGACTGGACAGGGAGTGTGTTTGGCTACACCTTC.

The chain uses TRBV9 and TRBJ2-3, with 7 bases lining up with TRBD1. Germline CDR1 reads SGDLS; CDR2 reads YYNGEE. The CDR3 is 14 residues long. V was pared by 4 bases and J by 2 bases, with 4 bases of the junction left unmatched. The CDR3 bases are TGTGCCAGCAGCAGAGGGGGCTTCACAGATACGCAGTATTTT. Its protein is CASSRGGFTDTQYF. The full variable domain, in which reference TRBV9 and TRBJ2-3 provide the parts outside the CDR3, is DSGVTQTPKHLITATGQRVTLRCSPRSGDLSVYWYQQSLDQGLQFLIQYYNGEERAKGNILERFSAQQFPDLHSELNLSSLELGDSALYFCASSRGGFTDTQYFGPGTRLTVL.

This chain uses TRBV11-2 with TRBJ2-7, with D unresolved. The germline V gene has CDR1 SGHAT and CDR2 FQNNGV. Trimming stripped 3 bases from V and 4 bases from J, with 16 bases between. This CDR3 has 15 residues. The CDR3 sequence: CASSLSLVGDYEQYF. The CDR3 DNA is TGTGCCAGCAGCTTGTCGTTGGTGGGCGATTACGAGCAGTACTTC.

The chain uses TRBV11-2 and TRBJ2-3; 8 bases map to TRBD2. V gave up 5 bases and J gave up 9 bases; unmatched junction bases: 16. Per the germline V gene, CDR1 is SGHAT and CDR2 is FQNNGV. The length of the CDR3 is 16 residues. CDR3 in DNA: TGTGCCAGCAGCCCAACTAGCGGCACCTTGGAGTACACGCAGTATTTT. It encodes CASSPTSGTLEYTQYF.

V is TRBV3-1 (or the pseudogene TRBV3-2) and J is TRBJ2-2; D is uncertain. From germline, CDR1 is LGHDT and CDR2 YNNKEL (reference sequence). Trimming left V 6 bases short and J 6 bases short, with 8 bases between. The CDR3 is 12 residues long. CDR3: CASSPYPGELFF. Written as DNA, the CDR3 is TGTGCCAGCAGTCCCTATCCCGGGGAGCTGTTTTTT.

Only one count was recorded for this clone. The chain recombines TRBV15 with TRBJ2-3; 8 bases match TRBD1. Germline lookup yields CDR1 LNHNV and CDR2 YYDKDF (reference sequence). This CDR3 contains 15 residues. V trimming: 0 bases; J trimming: 6 bases; junction bases outside the gene matches: 5. The CDR3 DNA follows: TGTGCCACCAGCAGAGACGGACAGGGAAGGGATACGCAGTATTTT. Amino acid sequence: CATSRDGQGRDTQYF.

The V call is TRBV2, the J call TRBJ2-7; TRBD2 might be the D (5 bases). V lost 4 bases and J 4 bases, leaving 17 bases between the germline ends. This CDR3 contains 15 residues. The V gene's germline CDR1 is SNHLY and CDR2 FYNNEI. CDR3 region: CASSARWESRYEQYF. DNA of the CDR3: TGTGCCAGCAGTGCTCGTTGGGAGAGTAGGTACGAGCAGTACTTC. Using reference TRBV2 and TRBJ2-7 for the parts outside the CDR3, the full variable domain is EPEVTQTPSHQVTQMGQEVILRCVPISNHLYFYWYRQILGQKVEFLVSFYNNEISEKSEIFDDQFSVERPDGSNFTLKIRSTKLEDSAMYFCASSARWESRYEQYFGPGTRLTVT.

The chain combines TRBV10-2 with TRBJ1-2; 10 bases agree with TRBD1. The V and J ends lost 5 bases and 7 bases, in that order; junction bases with no gene match: 7. This CDR3 has 14 residues. CDR1 is WSHSY and CDR2 is SAAADI in the germline V gene. CDR3 protein: CASSPGTGVGGYTF. The CDR3 DNA sequence: TGCGCCAGCAGTCCCGGGACAGGGGTTGGTGGCTACACCTTC.

V usage is TRBV13 and J usage is TRBJ2-1; 8 positions match TRBD1. Germline loops: CDR1 PRHDT, CDR2 FYEKMQ (reference sequence). The V gene end was trimmed by 6 bases and the J gene end by 3 bases; junction bases not matched to a gene: 4. This CDR3 region has 14 residues. The CDR3 region has the DNA TGTGCCAGCAGGCAGGGGGCGCGCTACAATGAGCAGTTCTTC. Amino acids: CASRQGARYNEQFF.

The chain recombines TRBV28 with TRBJ2-1, with TRBD2 matching 8 bases. Germline CDR1 and CDR2: MDHEN and SYDVKM. The CDR3 loop spans 17 amino acids. V lost 7 bases, J lost 9 bases, and 20 bases stayed unmatched. The CDR3 loop reads CASTTPGTGRADGEQFF. CDR3 in DNA: TGTGCCAGCACCACCCCGGGAACCGGGAGGGCAGACGGTGAGCAGTTCTTC.

The CDR3 loop reads CSGVLETQYF. Here the CDR3 DNA reads TGCAGTGGAGTCTTAGAGACCCAGTACTTC. The rearrangement links TRBV20-1 to TRBJ2-5; D is undetermined. The ends were cut back, 7 bases at V and 4 bases at J, with 7 bases in the middle. The CDR3 runs 10 residues. CDR1 and CDR2 (germline): DFQATT, SNEGSKA (reference sequence).

This clone showed up just once. The V gene is TRBV5-1, the J gene TRBJ2-1; TRBD1 agrees at 9 bases. The V and J ends lost 4 bases and 4 bases, in that order; junction bases with no gene match: 3. CDR1 is SGHRS and CDR2 is YFSETQ in the germline V gene. The CDR3 totals 14 residues. The CDR3 DNA is TGCGCCAGCAGCGTGACAGGGGGGTACAATGAGCAGTTCTTC. Amino acids: CASSVTGGYNEQFF.

This chain links TRBV19 with TRBJ2-1; 8 bases agree with TRBD2. The V segment lost 6 bases and the J segment 2 bases; nucleotides outside the gene matches: 3. In germline, CDR1 is LNHDA, CDR2 SQIVND (reference sequence). CDR3 length: 14 residues. DNA of the CDR3: TGTGCCAGTAGACCCGGGGGGGCCTACAATGAGCAGTTCTTC. Translating it yields CASRPGGAYNEQFF.

This clone has only one observation. The J gene is TRBJ2-7, the V gene TRBV30; D is uncertain. Germline values: CDR1 GTSNPN, CDR2 SVGIG (reference sequence). The CDR3 runs to 15 residues. The V end lost 5 bases, the J end lost 3 bases, and 20 bases lay between the germline ends. The CDR3 loop reads CAWSRDSLLRYEQYF. The CDR3 DNA sequence: TGTGCCTGGTCTAGAGACTCGCTACTTCGCTACGAGCAGTACTTC.

This chain joins TRBV19 and TRBJ1-3, with 7 bases aligning to TRBD1. The V and J ends lost 7 bases and 2 bases, in that order; junction bases with no gene match: 8. Germline lookup yields CDR1 LNHDA and CDR2 SQIVND (reference sequence). This CDR3 has 15 amino acids. The CDR3 DNA follows: TGTGCCAGTATGCCGGACAGGAGTACTGGAAACACCATATATTTT. Translation: CASMPDRSTGNTIYF. The variable domain in full, completed from reference TRBV19 and TRBJ1-3, reads DGGITQSPKYLFRKEGQNVTLSCEQNLNHDAMYWYRQDPGQGLRLIYYSQIVNDFQKGDIAEGYSVSREKKESFPLTVTSAQKNPTAFYLCASMPDRSTGNTIYFGEGSWLTVV.

The gene calls are TRBV10-2 and TRBJ2-1; 8 bases map to TRBD2. V dropped 8 bases and J dropped 3; count of bases not matched to a gene: 6. The CDR3 is 14 amino acids. Germline V gene lookup returns CDR1 WSHSY and CDR2 SAAADI. The CDR3 bases are TGCGCCAGCCTCGGGGCGGGGGGCTACAATGAGCAGTTCTTC. Translation gives CASLGAGGYNEQFF.

The rearrangement joins TRBV6-5 to TRBJ1-4, with 8 bases matching TRBD1. This CDR3 has 14 residues. V shed 5 bases and J 8 bases; nucleotides not matched to a gene: 7. Germline V gene sequence: CDR1 MNHEY, CDR2 SVGAGI. Here the CDR3 reads CASSTTGGGEKLFF. The CDR3 DNA is TGTGCCAGCAGTACCACAGGGGGAGGGGAAAAACTGTTTTTT.

The V and J genes are TRBV19 and TRBJ1-1; 9 bases fit TRBD1. CDR3 length: 14 amino acids. V lost 7 bases to trimming and J lost 3 bases; unmatched junction nucleotides: 6. Germline V gene lookup returns CDR1 LNHDA and CDR2 SQIVND (reference sequence). This CDR3 reads CASKLGQGYTEAFF. In nucleotides, the CDR3 is TGTGCCAGTAAGTTGGGACAGGGATACACTGAAGCTTTCTTT.

The genes are TRBV5-6 and TRBJ2-3; TRBD2 agrees at 10 bases. Germline CDR1 and CDR2: SGHDT and YYEEEE. V was clipped by 2 bases and J by 3 bases; unmatched bases: 12. This CDR3 contains 18 residues. This CDR3 reads CASSFLAGVNLGTDTQYF. The CDR3 nucleotides are TGTGCCAGCAGCTTTCTAGCGGGAGTCAATTTGGGGACAGATACGCAGTATTTT.

This sequence joins TRBV6-6 and TRBJ2-3, with 7 bases matching TRBD2. This CDR3 comprises 16 residues. With 0 bases clipped from V and 2 bases from J, the junction kept 5 bases outside the gene matches. Germline values: CDR1 MNHNY, CDR2 SVGAGI (reference sequence). CDR3 loop: CASSYSKRDYTDTQYF. The CDR3 DNA reads as TGTGCCAGCAGTTACTCAAAGCGGGACTACACAGATACGCAGTATTTT.